This T cell receptor beta chain was recorded in a study of blood T cell repertoires in COVID-19. Here immunoSEQ multiplex PCR was the method, and the copy in TCRdb shows in-frame clones only, minus some. The data contain 250,000 or so clones, over 80% of them singletons. CDR3 length: 15 amino acids. Germline-derived CDR1 and CDR2 are LNHDA and SQIVND (reference sequence). V lost 5 bases, J lost 1 base, and 4 bases stayed unmatched. Sequences were obtained from PBMCs or T cells enriched from blood (not recorded which). This TCR was sampled from a woman in her thirties or forties who had been exposed to COVID-19. This sequence joins TRBV19 and TRBJ2-3; the match to TRBD1 covers 9 bases. The CDR3 DNA follows: TGTGCCAGTAGTCCGCGGGACAGGGGCACAGATACGCAGTATTTT. It yields the protein CASSPRDRGTDTQYF.